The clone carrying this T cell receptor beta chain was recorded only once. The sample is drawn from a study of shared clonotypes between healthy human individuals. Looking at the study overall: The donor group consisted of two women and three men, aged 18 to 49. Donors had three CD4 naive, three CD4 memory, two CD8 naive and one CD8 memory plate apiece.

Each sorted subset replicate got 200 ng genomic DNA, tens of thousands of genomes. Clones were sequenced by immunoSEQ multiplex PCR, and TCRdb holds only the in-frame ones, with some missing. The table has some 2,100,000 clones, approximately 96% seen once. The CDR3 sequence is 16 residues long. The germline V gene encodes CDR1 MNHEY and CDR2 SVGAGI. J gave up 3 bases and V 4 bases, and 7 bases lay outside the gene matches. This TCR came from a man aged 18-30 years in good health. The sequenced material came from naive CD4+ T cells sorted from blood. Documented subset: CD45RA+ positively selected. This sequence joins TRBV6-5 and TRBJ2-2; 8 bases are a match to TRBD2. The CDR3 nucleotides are TGTGCCAGCAGTTCCCTCGGACTAGCCGACACCGGGGAGCTGTTTTTT. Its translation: CASSSLGLADTGELFF.